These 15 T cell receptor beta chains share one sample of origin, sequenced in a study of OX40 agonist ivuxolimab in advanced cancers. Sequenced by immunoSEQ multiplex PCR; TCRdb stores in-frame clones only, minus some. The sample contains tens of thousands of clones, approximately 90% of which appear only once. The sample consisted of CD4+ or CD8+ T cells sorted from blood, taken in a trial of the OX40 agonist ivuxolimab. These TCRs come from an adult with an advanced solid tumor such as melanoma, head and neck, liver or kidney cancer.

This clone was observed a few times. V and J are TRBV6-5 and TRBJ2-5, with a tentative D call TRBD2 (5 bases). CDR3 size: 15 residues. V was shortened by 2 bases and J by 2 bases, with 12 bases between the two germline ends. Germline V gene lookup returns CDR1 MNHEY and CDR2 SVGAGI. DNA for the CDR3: TGTGCCAGCAGTTACCGTCCCGGGGTTCAAGAGACCCAGTACTTC. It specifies CASSYRPGVQETQYF.

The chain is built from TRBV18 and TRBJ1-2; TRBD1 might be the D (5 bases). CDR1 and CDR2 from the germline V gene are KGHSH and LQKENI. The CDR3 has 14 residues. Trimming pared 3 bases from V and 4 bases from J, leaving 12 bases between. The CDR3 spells CASSPERGSYGYTF. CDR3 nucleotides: TGTGCCAGCTCACCCGAGAGGGGCAGCTATGGCTACACCTTC.

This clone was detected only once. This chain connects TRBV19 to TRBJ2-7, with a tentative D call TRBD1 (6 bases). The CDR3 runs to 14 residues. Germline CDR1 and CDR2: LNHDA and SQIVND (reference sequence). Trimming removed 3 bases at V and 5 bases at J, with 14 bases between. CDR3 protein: CASSIAGQHHEQYF. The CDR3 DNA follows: TGTGCCAGTAGTATCGCAGGACAGCACCACGAGCAGTACTTC.

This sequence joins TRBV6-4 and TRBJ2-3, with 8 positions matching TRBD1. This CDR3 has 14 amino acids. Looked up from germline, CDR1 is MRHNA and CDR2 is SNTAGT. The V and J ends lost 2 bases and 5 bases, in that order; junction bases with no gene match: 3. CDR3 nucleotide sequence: TGTGCCAGCAGTGACCAGGGGGCCGAAGATACGCAGTATTTT. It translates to CASSDQGAEDTQYF.

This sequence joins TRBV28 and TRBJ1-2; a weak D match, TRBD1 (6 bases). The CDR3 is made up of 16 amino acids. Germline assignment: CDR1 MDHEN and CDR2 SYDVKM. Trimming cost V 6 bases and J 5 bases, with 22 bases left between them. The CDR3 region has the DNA TGTGCCAGCAGCCGAGGAGGGGGAGCGGTTCGATATGGCTACACCTTC. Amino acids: CASSRGGGAVRYGYTF.

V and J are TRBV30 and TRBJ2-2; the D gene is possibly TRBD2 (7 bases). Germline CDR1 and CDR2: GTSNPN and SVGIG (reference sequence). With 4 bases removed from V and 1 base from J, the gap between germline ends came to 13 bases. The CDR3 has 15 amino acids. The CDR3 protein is CAWTGDYLNTGELFF. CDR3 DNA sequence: TGTGCCTGGACAGGGGACTACCTGAACACCGGGGAGCTGTTTTTT. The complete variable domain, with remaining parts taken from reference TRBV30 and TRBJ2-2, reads SQTIHQWPATLVQPVGSPLSLECTVEGTSNPNLYWYRQAAGRGLQLLFYSVGIGQISSEVPQNLSASRPQDRQFILSSKKLLLSDSGFYLCAWTGDYLNTGELFFGEGSRLTVL.

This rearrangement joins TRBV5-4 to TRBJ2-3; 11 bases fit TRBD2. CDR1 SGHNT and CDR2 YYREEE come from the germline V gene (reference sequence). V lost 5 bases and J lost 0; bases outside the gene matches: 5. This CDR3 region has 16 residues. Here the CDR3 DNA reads TGTGCCAGCAGTGCTAGCGGGGGGATTAGCACAGATACGCAGTATTTT. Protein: CASSASGGISTDTQYF. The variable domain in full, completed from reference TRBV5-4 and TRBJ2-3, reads ETGVTQSPTHLIKTRGQQVTLRCSSQSGHNTVSWYQQALGQGPQFIFQYYREEENGRGNFPPRFSGLQFPNYSSELNVNALELDDSALYLCASSASGGISTDTQYFGPGTRLTVL.

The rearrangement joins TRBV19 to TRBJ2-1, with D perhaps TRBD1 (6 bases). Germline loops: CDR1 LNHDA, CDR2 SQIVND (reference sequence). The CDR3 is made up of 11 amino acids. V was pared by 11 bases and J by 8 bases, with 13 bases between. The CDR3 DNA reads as TGTGCCCCACAGGGTAACGATGAGCAGTTCTTC. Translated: CAPQGNDEQFF.

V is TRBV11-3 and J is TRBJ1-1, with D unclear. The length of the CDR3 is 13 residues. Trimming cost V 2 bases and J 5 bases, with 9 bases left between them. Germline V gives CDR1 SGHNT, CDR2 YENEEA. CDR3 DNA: TGTGCCAGCAGCTTATCTCCGGGGACTGAAGCTTTCTTT. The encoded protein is CASSLSPGTEAFF.

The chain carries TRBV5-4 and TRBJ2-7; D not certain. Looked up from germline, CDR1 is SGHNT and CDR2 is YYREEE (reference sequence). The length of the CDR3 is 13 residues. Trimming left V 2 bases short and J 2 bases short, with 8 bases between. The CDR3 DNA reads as TGTGCCAGCAGCTTCAGTGGTCCCTACGAGCAGTACTTC. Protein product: CASSFSGPYEQYF.

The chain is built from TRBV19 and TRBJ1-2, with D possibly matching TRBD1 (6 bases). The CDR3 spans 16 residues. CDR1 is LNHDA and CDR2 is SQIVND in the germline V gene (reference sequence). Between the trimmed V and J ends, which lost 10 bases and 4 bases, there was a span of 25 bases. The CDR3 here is CATKAPTGTGGYGYTF. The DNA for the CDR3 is TGTGCCACCAAAGCCCCCACAGGGACTGGGGGCTATGGCTACACCTTC.

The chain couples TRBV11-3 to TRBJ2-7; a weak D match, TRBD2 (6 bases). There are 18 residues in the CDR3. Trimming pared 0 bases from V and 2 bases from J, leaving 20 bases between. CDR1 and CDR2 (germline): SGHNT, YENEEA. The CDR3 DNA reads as TGTGCCAGCAGCTTAGATGGGATAGCGGCCCCTCGGCCCTACGAGCAGTACTTC. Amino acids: CASSLDGIAAPRPYEQYF.

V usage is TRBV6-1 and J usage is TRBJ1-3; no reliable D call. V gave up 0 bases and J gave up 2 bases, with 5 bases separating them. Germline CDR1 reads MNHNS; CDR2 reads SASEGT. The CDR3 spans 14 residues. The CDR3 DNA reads TGTGCCAGCAGTGAAGCACATCCTGGAAACACCATATATTTT. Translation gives CASSEAHPGNTIYF.

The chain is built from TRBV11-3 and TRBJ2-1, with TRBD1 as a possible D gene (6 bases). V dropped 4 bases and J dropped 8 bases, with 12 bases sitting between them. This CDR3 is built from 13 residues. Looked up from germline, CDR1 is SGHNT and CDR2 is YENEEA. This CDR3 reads CASSSIYRDEQFF. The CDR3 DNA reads TGTGCCAGCAGCTCCATTTACAGGGATGAGCAGTTCTTC.

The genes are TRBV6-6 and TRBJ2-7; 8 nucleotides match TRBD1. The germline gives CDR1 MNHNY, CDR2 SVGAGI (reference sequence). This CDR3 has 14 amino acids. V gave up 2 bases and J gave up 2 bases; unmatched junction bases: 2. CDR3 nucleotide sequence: TGTGCCAGCAGTTACACAGGGGGTACCTACGAGCAGTACTTC. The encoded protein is CASSYTGGTYEQYF.